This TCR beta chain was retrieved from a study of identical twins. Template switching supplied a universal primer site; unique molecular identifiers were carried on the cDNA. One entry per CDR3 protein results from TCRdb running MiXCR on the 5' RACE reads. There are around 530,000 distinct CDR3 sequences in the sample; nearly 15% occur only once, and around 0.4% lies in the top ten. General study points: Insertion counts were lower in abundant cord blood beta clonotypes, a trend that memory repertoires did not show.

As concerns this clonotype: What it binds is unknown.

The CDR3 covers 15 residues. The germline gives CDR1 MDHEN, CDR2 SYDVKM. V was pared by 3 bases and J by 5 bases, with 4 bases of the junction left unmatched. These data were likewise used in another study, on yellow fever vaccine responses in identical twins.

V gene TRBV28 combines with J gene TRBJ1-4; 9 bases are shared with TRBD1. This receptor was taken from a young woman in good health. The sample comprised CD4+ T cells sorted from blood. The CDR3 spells CASSFPGQGNEKLFF. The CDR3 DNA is TGTGCCAGCAGTTTCCCCGGACAGGGGAATGAAAAACTGTTTTTT.